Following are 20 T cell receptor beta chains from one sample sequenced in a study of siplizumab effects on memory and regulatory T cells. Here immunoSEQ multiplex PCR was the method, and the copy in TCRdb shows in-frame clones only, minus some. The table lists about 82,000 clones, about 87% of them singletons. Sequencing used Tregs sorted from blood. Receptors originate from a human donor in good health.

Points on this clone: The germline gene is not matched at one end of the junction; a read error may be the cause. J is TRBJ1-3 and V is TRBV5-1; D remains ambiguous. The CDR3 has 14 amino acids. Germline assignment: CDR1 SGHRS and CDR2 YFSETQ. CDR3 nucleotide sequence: TGCGCCAGCAGCGTCGACAACTCTGAAAACACCATATATTTT. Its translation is CASSVDNSENTIYF.

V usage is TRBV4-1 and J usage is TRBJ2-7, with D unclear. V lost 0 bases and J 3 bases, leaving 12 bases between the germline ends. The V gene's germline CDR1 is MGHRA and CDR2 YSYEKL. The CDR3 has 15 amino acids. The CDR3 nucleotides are TGCGCCAGCAGCCAAGATCAGAACAGCAACTACGAGCAGTACTTC. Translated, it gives CASSQDQNSNYEQYF.

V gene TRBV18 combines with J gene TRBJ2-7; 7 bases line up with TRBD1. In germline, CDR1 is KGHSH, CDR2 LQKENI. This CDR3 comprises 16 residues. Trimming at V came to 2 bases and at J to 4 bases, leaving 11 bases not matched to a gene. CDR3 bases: TGTGCCAGCTCACCAGGAACCGGGACAGCCGTATACGAGCAGTACTTC. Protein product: CASSPGTGTAVYEQYF.

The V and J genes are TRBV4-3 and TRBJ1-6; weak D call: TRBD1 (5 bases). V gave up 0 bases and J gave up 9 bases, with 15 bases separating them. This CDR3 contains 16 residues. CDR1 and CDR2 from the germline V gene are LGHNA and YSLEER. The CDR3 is CASSQDPTAVASPLHF. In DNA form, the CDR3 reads TGCGCCAGCAGCCAAGATCCGACAGCAGTTGCTTCACCCCTCCACTTT.

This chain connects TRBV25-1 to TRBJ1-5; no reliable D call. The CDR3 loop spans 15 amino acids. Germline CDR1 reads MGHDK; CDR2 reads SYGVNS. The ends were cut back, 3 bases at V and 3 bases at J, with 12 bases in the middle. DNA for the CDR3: TGTGCCAGCAGTGAGTCCAGGTCGCTCAATCAGCCCCAGCATTTT. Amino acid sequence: CASSESRSLNQPQHF.

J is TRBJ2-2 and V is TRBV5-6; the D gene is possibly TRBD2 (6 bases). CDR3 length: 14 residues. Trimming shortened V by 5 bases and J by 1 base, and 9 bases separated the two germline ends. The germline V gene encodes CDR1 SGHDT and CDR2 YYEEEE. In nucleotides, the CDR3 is TGTGCCAGCAGGGAGGGGTGGAACACCGGGGAGCTGTTTTTT. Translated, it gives CASREGWNTGELFF. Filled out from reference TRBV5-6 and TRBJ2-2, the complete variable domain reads DAGVTQSPTHLIKTRGQQVTLRCSPKSGHDTVSWYQQALGQGPQFIFQYYEEEERQRGNFPDRFSGHQFPNYSSELNVNALLLGDSALYLCASREGWNTGELFFGEGSRLTVL.

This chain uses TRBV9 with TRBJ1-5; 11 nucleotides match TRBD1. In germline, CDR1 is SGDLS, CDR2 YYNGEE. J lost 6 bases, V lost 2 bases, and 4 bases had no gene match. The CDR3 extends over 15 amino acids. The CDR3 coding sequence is TGTGCCAGCAGCGTGGGACAGGGGGTCGGTCAGCCCCAGCATTTT. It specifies CASSVGQGVGQPQHF.

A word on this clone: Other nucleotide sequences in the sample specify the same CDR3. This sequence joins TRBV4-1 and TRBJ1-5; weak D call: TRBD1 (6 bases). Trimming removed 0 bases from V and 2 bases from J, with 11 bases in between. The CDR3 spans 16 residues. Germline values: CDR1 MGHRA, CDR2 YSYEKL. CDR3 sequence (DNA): TGCGCCAGCAGCCAAGATGGAGGGGGGGGCAATCAGCCCCAGCATTTT. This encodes CASSQDGGGGNQPQHF.

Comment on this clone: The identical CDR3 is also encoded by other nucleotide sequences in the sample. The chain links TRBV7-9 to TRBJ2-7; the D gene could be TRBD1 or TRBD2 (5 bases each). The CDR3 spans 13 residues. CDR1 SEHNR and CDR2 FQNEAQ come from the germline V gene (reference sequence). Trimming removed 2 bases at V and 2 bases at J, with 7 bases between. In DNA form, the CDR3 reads TGTGCCAGCAGCTTACAGGGAGCCTACGAGCAGTACTTC. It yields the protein CASSLQGAYEQYF. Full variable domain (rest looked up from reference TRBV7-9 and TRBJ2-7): DTGVSQNPRHKITKRGQNVTFRCDPISEHNRLYWYRQTLGQGPEFLTYFQNEAQLEKSRLLSDRFSAERPKGSFSTLEIQRTEQGDSAMYLCASSLQGAYEQYFGPGTRLTVT.

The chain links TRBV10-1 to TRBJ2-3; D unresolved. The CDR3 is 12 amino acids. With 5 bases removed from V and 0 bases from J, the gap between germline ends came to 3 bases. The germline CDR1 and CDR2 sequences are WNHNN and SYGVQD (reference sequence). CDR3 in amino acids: CASSLSTDTQYF. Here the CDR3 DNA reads TGCGCCAGCAGTCTAAGCACAGATACGCAGTATTTT.

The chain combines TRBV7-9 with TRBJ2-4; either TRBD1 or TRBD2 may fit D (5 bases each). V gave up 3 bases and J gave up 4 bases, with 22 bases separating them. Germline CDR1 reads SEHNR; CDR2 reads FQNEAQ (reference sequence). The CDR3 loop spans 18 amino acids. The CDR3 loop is CASSFISGTRTLKNIQYF. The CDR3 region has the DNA TGTGCCAGCAGCTTTATCTCCGGGACCAGAACCTTAAAAAACATTCAGTACTTC.

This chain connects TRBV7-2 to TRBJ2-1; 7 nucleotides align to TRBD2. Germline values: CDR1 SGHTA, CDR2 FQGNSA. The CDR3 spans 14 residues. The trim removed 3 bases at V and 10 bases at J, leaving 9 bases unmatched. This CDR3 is CASSLGGSAGEQFF. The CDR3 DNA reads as TGTGCCAGCAGCTTGGGAGGGTCTGCCGGGGAGCAGTTCTTC.

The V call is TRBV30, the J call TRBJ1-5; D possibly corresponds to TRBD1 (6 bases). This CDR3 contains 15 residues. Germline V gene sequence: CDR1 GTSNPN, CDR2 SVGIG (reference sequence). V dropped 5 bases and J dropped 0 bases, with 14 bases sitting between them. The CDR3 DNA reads TGTGCCTGGGAAGGTACAGGGTCTAGCAATCAGCCCCAGCATTTT. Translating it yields CAWEGTGSSNQPQHF.

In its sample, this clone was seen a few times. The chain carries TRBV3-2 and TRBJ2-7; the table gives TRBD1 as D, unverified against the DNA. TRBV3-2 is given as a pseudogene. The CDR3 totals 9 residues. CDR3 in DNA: TGTGCCAGCTTCAACGAGCAGTACTTC. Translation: CASFNEQYF.

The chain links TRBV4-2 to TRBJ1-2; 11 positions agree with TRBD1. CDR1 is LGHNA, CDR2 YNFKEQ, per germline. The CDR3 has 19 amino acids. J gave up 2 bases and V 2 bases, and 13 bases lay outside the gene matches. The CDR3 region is CASSQQVGTGGFPNYGYTF. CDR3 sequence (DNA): TGTGCCAGCAGCCAACAAGTAGGGACAGGGGGGTTTCCAAACTATGGCTACACCTTC.

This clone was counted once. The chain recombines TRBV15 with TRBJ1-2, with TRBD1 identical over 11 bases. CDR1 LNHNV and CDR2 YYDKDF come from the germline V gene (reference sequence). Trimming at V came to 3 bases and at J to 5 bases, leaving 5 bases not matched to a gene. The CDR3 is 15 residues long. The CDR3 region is CATSSPGTGGYGYTF. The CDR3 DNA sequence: TGTGCCACCAGCAGCCCCGGGACAGGGGGATATGGCTACACCTTC.

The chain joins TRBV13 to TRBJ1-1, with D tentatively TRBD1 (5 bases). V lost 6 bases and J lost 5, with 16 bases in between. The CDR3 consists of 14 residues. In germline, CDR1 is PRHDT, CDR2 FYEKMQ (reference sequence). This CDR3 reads CASRDRGFSTEAFF. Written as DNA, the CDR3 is TGTGCCAGCAGGGATCGGGGGTTTTCAACTGAAGCTTTCTTT. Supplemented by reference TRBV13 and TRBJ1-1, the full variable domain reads AAGVIQSPRHLIKEKRETATLKCYPIPRHDTVYWYQQGPGQDPQFLISFYEKMQSDKGSIPDRFSAQQFSDYHSELNMSSLELGDSALYFCASRDRGFSTEAFFGQGTRLTVV.

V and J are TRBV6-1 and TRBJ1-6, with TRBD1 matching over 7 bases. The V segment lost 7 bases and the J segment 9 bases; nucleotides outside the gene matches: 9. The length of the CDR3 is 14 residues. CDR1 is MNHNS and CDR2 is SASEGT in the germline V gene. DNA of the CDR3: TGTGCCAGCACCGGGACAGCCCGGGGTTCACCCCTCCACTTT. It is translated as CASTGTARGSPLHF.

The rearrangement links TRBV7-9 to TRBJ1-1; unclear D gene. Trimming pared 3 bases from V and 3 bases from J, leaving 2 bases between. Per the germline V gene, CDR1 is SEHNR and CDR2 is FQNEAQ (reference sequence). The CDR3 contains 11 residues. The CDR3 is CASSFDTEAFF. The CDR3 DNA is TGTGCCAGCAGCTTCGACACTGAAGCTTTCTTT. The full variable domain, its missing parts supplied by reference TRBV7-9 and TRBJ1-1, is DTGVSQNPRHKITKRGQNVTFRCDPISEHNRLYWYRQTLGQGPEFLTYFQNEAQLEKSRLLSDRFSAERPKGSFSTLEIQRTEQGDSAMYLCASSFDTEAFFGQGTRLTVV.

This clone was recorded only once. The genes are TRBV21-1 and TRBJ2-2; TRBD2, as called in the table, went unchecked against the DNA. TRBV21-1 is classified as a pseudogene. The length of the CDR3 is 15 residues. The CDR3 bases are TGTGCCAGCAGCACTAGGACTAGTTCGGCCGGGGAGCTGTTTTTT. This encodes CASSTRTSSAGELFF.